This TCR beta chain was captured by sequencing in a study of cytomegalovirus exposure and HLA in healthy donors. Study-level background: Earlier work reported roughly 120 million unique TCR beta sequences from about 170 million T cells. Early released data comprised some 85 million unique TCRs from HLA-typed donors.

This clone was seen only a few times. The antigen remains unidentified. PCR primers comprised 60 Vbeta and 13 Jbeta primers. Libraries were prepared by immunoSEQ multiplex PCR; TCRdb keeps only in-frame clonotypes and omits some of them. Of some 120,000 clones detected, over 8.5% appear once; the ten largest clones hold approximately 6%. General study points: A later analysis linked a missense variant in DCLRE1C to the trimming of TCR beta V and J genes. Previous analysis showed most TCR beta V segments were productive about 87% or about 30% of the time.

Germline lookup yields CDR1 MGHDK and CDR2 SYGVNS. The CDR3 totals 13 residues. V shed 7 bases and J 7 bases; nucleotides not matched to a gene: 6. This rearrangement joins TRBV25-1 to TRBJ2-1; TRBD1 agrees at 8 bases. Material: PBMCs. The clonotype was recovered from a woman between 35 and 50 years old in good health and CMV-seropositive. DNA for the CDR3: TGTGCCAGCACAGGACAGGGTCCAAATGAGCAGTTCTTC. Translated: CASTGQGPNEQFF.